This T cell receptor (beta chain) comes out of a study of blood T cell repertoires in COVID-19 (dated by TCRdb to the early 2020s). Background on the whole study: The collaborator samples originated in the United States, Italy and Spain and spanned the acute and convalescent phases of COVID-19. The material from the prospective study consisted of cDNA or gDNA derived from T cells, B-cell-depleted T cells, or PBMCs. The dataset comprised deeply sampled blood TCRbeta repertoires from subjects exposed to, actively infected with, or recovered from COVID-19. The repertoires were released in a freely available public database intended as a resource for research on the immune response to SARS-CoV-2. Samples came from the ongoing ImmuneRACE study (first 160 participants) plus 1,254 subjects from 6 global collaborators. Nearly every sample came with metadata listing a de-identified subject ID, COVID-19 status, age in years and sex. Where available, HLA class I and class II types were taken from metadata supplied by the sample provider and were not determined by assay-based typing. Overall study outcomes, separate from this receptor: The quantity of clinical and demographic metadata differed by source and by participant and was supplied without curation.

CDR1 and CDR2 are read off the germline V gene (reference sequence) as LGHDT and YNNKEL. The CDR3 contains 14 residues, cysteine and phenylalanine counted. Of the read, only the CDR3 DNA is kept; its 42 bases are in frame from base 1. V drops 1 base and J drops 5 bases, leaving 11 bases in between. TCRbeta CDR3 regions were amplified from genomic DNA using the immunoSEQ Assay, a bias-controlled multiplex PCR. Under the source paper's analysis protocol: The number of nucleated cells in each sample was estimated from the amplification of reference gene primers within the assay. Sequence reads were collapsed and filtered to measure the absolute abundance of every unique TCRbeta CDR3 rearrangement. Productive Simpson clonality was computed per sample as the square root of Simpson's diversity index over productive rearrangements. TCRdb limited this immuneACCESS table to in-frame rearrangements with V and J called. A share of clones is missing; checked studies link under half to unresolved V genes, and the rest is unexplained. That table supplies the V and J calls and clone size; D and trimming were determined from the DNA. The sample table shows roughly 300,000 clones, and about nine tenths are seen once. The ten biggest clones cover over 9.5% of the sample.

In the prospective study, participants were about 18 to 100 years old, resided in about two dozen geographic areas of the United States, and were enrolled through a virtual design. In the prospective study, cohorts were assigned on the basis of participant-reported clinical history obtained from a screening survey and a study questionnaire. Recovered participants in ImmuneRACE Cohort 3 were defined by two consecutive negative NP/OP PCR tests, clearance by a healthcare professional, or resolution of symptoms. Mobile phlebotomists in the prospective study collected whole blood, serum and a nasopharyngeal or oropharyngeal swab from every participant. Over a 2-month period, participants in the prospective study had the option of providing additional blood draws and questionnaires. Blood samples from the prospective study were shipped frozen or at room temperature prior to DNA extraction. Only one count was recorded for this clone. Its antigen is unknown. No base qualities exist here, and no much larger clone lies one base off it.

The sequenced sample was PBMCs or T cells enriched from blood (not recorded which). This chain joins TRBV3-1 (or the pseudogene TRBV3-2) to TRBJ2-5; confidence is insufficient to name the D gene. This clonotype was sampled from a woman between 18 and 29 years old who had recovered from COVID-19. CDR3 protein: CASSQVGRAETQYF. The nucleotide sequence reads as follows: TGTGCCAGCAGCCAAGTAGGTCGAGCGGAGACCCAGTACTTC.